The T cell receptor beta chain described here comes from a study of CD8+ T cells in alopecia areata. In the study overall: A 6-month period off drug followed tofacitinib, which lasted 6 to 18 months.

The treatment denotes: oral pan-JAK inhibitor, 5-10 mg twice daily. This CDR3 has 12 residues. Germline V gene data show CDR1 as SGHTA and CDR2 as FQGNSA. Trimming stripped 3 bases from V and 3 bases from J, with 5 bases between. This clone was seen once. cDNA prepared by RNA extraction and subsequent reverse transcription served as the template for sequencing. TCRdb keeps only in-frame clones here, not all; method: immunoSEQ multiplex PCR. The sample shows about 160,000 clones, approximately 65% of them seen only once. This specimen was CD4+ T cells sorted from blood, taken at week 4, from a patient treated with tofacitinib. The chain links TRBV7-2 to TRBJ1-2, with D possibly TRBD1 on 5 matching bases. The TCR was taken from a human donor with alopecia areata. CDR3 region: CASSLTDYGYTF. DNA for the CDR3: TGTGCCAGCAGCTTGACAGACTATGGCTACACCTTC.